A selection of T cell receptor beta chains follows, all from one sample in a study of blood T cell repertoires in COVID-19. The method was immunoSEQ multiplex PCR; TCRdb's version includes in-frame clones alone and lacks a portion of them. The sample has nearly 90,000 clones; approximately 75% are singletons. Sequencing was performed on peripheral blood. The receptors come from an elderly woman with acute or convalescent COVID-19. CDR3s include the opening cysteine and the closing phenylalanine or tryptophan. D genes are given only for firm matches. A clone size is listed for some rows: how often the clone was seen (once, few, many), or a class if it is expanded.

clone_size: -
v_call: TRBV9
d_call: -
j_call: TRBJ1-1
cdr3_nt: TGTGCCAGCAGCCCGACAGGTGGGAACACTGAAGCTTTCTTT
cdr3_aa: CASSPTGGNTEAFF

clone_size: -
v_call: TRBV5-8
d_call: TRBD1
j_call: TRBJ1-5
cdr3_nt: TGTGCCAGCAGCCCGCGGGGACAGGGCAGAGAGGCCCAGCATTTT
cdr3_aa: CASSPRGQGREAQHF

clone_size: -
v_call: TRBV10-3
d_call: TRBD1
j_call: TRBJ1-2
cdr3_nt: TGTGCCATCAGTGAAGACAGGGATGGTGGCTACACCTTC
cdr3_aa: CAISEDRDGGYTF

clone_size: once
v_call: TRBV29-1
d_call: TRBD1
j_call: TRBJ2-7
cdr3_nt: TGCAGCGTTCCGACAGGGTCAGGCTACGAGCAGTACTTC
cdr3_aa: CSVPTGSGYEQYF

clone_size: once
v_call: TRBV19
d_call: -
j_call: TRBJ1-2
cdr3_nt: TGTGCCAGTAGTATGTGGGGGGACTATGGCTACACCTTC
cdr3_aa: CASSMWGDYGYTF

clone_size: -
v_call: TRBV7-2
d_call: -
j_call: TRBJ2-3
cdr3_nt: TGTGCCAGCAGCTCACGGACAGTTATGAGCACAGATACGCAGTATTTT
cdr3_aa: CASSSRTVMSTDTQYF

clone_size: -
v_call: TRBV20-1
d_call: -
j_call: TRBJ2-1
cdr3_nt: TGCAGTGCTAGAGAGCAGGTTGAGCAGTTCTTC
cdr3_aa: CSAREQVEQFF

clone_size: medium-sized
v_call: TRBV5-4
d_call: TRBD1
j_call: TRBJ1-4
cdr3_nt: TGTGCCAGCAGAACAGGGGGAACTGAAAAACTGTTTTTT
cdr3_aa: CASRTGGTEKLFF

clone_size: -
v_call: TRBV6-2/TRBV6-3
d_call: TRBD1
j_call: TRBJ1-1
cdr3_nt: TGTGCCAGCAGTGGACAGGGTAGAACTGAAGCTTTCTTT
cdr3_aa: CASSGQGRTEAFF

clone_size: -
v_call: TRBV3-1/TRBV3-2
d_call: -
j_call: TRBJ1-1
cdr3_nt: TGTGCCAGCAGCCAATCCGACACTGAAGCTTTCTTT
cdr3_aa: CASSQSDTEAFF

clone_size: -
v_call: TRBV5-1
d_call: -
j_call: TRBJ1-4
cdr3_nt: TGCGCCAGCAGCTTTAGGGGAAGAGGCGATGAAAAACTGTTTTTT
cdr3_aa: CASSFRGRGDEKLFF

clone_size: -
v_call: TRBV7-8
d_call: -
j_call: TRBJ1-1
cdr3_nt: TGTGCCAGCAGTTTCCAGGGGAACACTGAAGCTTTCTTT
cdr3_aa: CASSFQGNTEAFF

clone_size: -
v_call: TRBV4-2
d_call: TRBD1
j_call: TRBJ1-6
cdr3_nt: TGTGCCAGCAGCCAAGATGGCCCCCGTCGACAGGGCTTTAATTCACCCCTCCACTTT
cdr3_aa: CASSQDGPRRQGFNSPLHF

clone_size: -
v_call: TRBV10-3
d_call: -
j_call: TRBJ1-3
cdr3_nt: TGTGCCATCAGCGGGGTGACGCAGGGGCCCGGGAACACCATATATTTT
cdr3_aa: CAISGVTQGPGNTIYF

clone_size: -
v_call: TRBV18
d_call: -
j_call: TRBJ1-6
cdr3_nt: TGTGCCAGCTCACCACTTCGACCGGCGCCGGGACACTATAATTCACCCCTCCACTTT
cdr3_aa: CASSPLRPAPGHYNSPLHF